These 27 T cell receptor beta chains were all obtained from the same sample, sequenced in a study of blood T cell repertoires in COVID-19. The data were produced by immunoSEQ multiplex PCR, yet TCRdb's version contains in-frame clones alone and is incomplete. Of about 94,000 clones in the sample, about 83% were seen once. Sequenced input: peripheral blood. The receptor set was obtained from a man aged 65-85 years with COVID-19, enrolled during active disease.

V gene TRBV11-2 combines with J gene TRBJ2-2; 8 bases agree with TRBD1. Germline values: CDR1 SGHAT, CDR2 FQNNGV. The junction had 9 bases not matched to a gene; V was cut back by 3 bases and J by 6 bases. This CDR3 is built from 16 residues. CDR3 protein: CASSFWTGNKAGELFF. Here the CDR3 DNA reads TGTGCCAGCAGCTTCTGGACAGGGAATAAGGCCGGGGAGCTGTTTTTT. Complete variable domain (other parts from reference TRBV11-2 and TRBJ2-2): EAGVAQSPRYKIIEKRQSVAFWCNPISGHATLYWYQQILGQGPKLLIQFQNNGVVDDSQLPKDRFSAERLKGVDSTLKIQPAKLEDSAVYLCASSFWTGNKAGELFFGEGSRLTVL.

This clone appeared a few times. V gene TRBV7-2 combines with J gene TRBJ1-2; D possibly corresponds to TRBD1 (5 bases). CDR3 size: 15 residues. V was pared by 5 bases and J by 6 bases, with 19 bases between. The V gene's germline CDR1 is SGHTA and CDR2 FQGNSA. The CDR3 nucleotides are TGTGCCAGCAGCACCCGGACGGGGGGGGGAAATGGCTACACCTTC. This gives the protein CASSTRTGGGNGYTF.

The gene calls are TRBV28 and TRBJ1-4; 7 bases agree with TRBD1. J lost 2 bases, V lost 4 bases, and 4 bases had no gene match. The germline V gene encodes CDR1 MDHEN and CDR2 SYDVKM. CDR3 size: 15 residues. This CDR3 reads CASSYYRGTNEKLFF. In DNA, the CDR3 is TGTGCCAGCAGTTATTACAGGGGTACTAATGAAAAACTGTTTTTT.

V is TRBV6-6 and J is TRBJ2-1; no clear D. The V gene lost 8 bases and the J gene lost 4 bases, with 6 bases spanning the gap. The CDR3 spans 11 residues. Looked up from germline, CDR1 is MNHNY and CDR2 is SVGAGI (reference sequence). CDR3: CASGPYNEQFF. DNA for the CDR3: TGTGCCAGCGGGCCTTACAATGAGCAGTTCTTC.

This clone has more than one count but fewer than ten. The chain carries TRBV4-3 and TRBJ1-1; perhaps TRBD1 as D (6 bases). CDR3 length: 15 residues. The V end was cut by 0 bases, the J end by 0 bases, with 8 bases between. Germline V gene lookup returns CDR1 LGHNA and CDR2 YSLEER. The CDR3 here is CASSQDGQMNTEAFF. The CDR3 DNA sequence: TGCGCCAGCAGCCAAGATGGACAGATGAACACTGAAGCTTTCTTT.

The chain recombines TRBV6-5 with TRBJ1-3; D unclear. Looked up from germline, CDR1 is MNHEY and CDR2 is SVGAGI. Deletions cut 6 bases from V and 0 bases from J, with 9 bases between. The CDR3 covers 14 residues. The CDR3 DNA reads as TGTGCCAGCAGCCCCTCCCTCTCTGGAAACACCATATATTTT. Translating gives CASSPSLSGNTIYF.

The chain recombines TRBV2 with TRBJ2-3, with 8 bases matching TRBD1. The V and J ends lost 4 bases and 1 base, in that order; junction bases with no gene match: 4. The CDR3 contains 15 residues. Looked up from germline, CDR1 is SNHLY and CDR2 is FYNNEI. CDR3: CASSGDRWGTDTQYF. In nucleotides, the CDR3 is TGTGCCAGCAGTGGGGACAGGTGGGGCACAGATACGCAGTATTTT.

The V gene is TRBV11-2, the J gene TRBJ2-1; 8 bases align to TRBD2. Germline V gene sequence: CDR1 SGHAT, CDR2 FQNNGV. Germline trimming cut 5 bases from V and 2 bases from J; bases unmatched to any gene: 11. The CDR3 has 17 residues. CDR3 amino acids: CASSDQIGRGPYNEQFF. The CDR3 nucleotides read TGTGCCAGCAGCGATCAAATCGGGAGGGGTCCCTACAATGAGCAGTTCTTC.

The chain combines TRBV11-2 with TRBJ2-4; possible D gene TRBD2, 6 bases. The V end was cut by 1 base, the J end by 3 bases, with 13 bases between. This CDR3 has 16 residues. Germline lookup yields CDR1 SGHAT and CDR2 FQNNGV. The CDR3 DNA sequence: TGTGCCAGCAGCTTAGGGTGGGGAGGAGACAAAAACATTCAGTACTTC. Encoded protein: CASSLGWGGDKNIQYF.

The J gene is TRBJ1-4, the V gene TRBV5-1; D might be TRBD1 (6 bases). Germline V gene sequence: CDR1 SGHRS, CDR2 YFSETQ. Deletions cut 4 bases from V and 7 bases from J, with 17 bases between. This CDR3 has 15 residues. The CDR3 sequence is CASSQGNSRLEKLFF. The CDR3 DNA follows: TGCGCCAGCAGCCAGGGGAACAGTAGACTTGAAAAACTGTTTTTT.

The CDR3 DNA is TGCGCCAGCAGCCTTTTGGCGGGGGTTGATGAAAAACTGTTTTTT. This translates into CASSLLAGVDEKLFF. The J gene is TRBJ1-4, the V gene TRBV5-1, with a weak D call TRBD1 (5 bases). Germline CDR1 and CDR2: SGHRS and YFSETQ. The CDR3 has 15 residues. Trimming pared 4 bases from V and 6 bases from J, leaving 16 bases between.

The table lists this clone with a few counts. This rearrangement joins TRBV2 to TRBJ1-5; D not resolved. CDR3 length: 12 residues. V was cut by 4 bases and J by 9 bases, with 10 bases left in between. From germline, CDR1 is SNHLY and CDR2 FYNNEI. CDR3 residues: CASSVGRGPQHF. CDR3 nucleotide sequence: TGTGCCAGCAGTGTTGGCCGAGGGCCCCAGCATTTT.

V is TRBV5-1 and J is TRBJ2-2; 9 bases fit TRBD1. The CDR3 length is 16 residues. Germline assignment: CDR1 SGHRS and CDR2 YFSETQ. Trimming cost V 4 bases and J 6 bases; bases outside gene matches: 10. The CDR3 here is CASSLRTGVLSGELFF. The CDR3 DNA reads as TGCGCCAGCAGCCTGAGGACAGGGGTACTTTCCGGGGAGCTGTTTTTT.

The gene calls are TRBV5-4 and TRBJ2-2; 7 bases line up with TRBD2. Looked up from germline, CDR1 is SGHNT and CDR2 is YYREEE (reference sequence). CDR3 length: 16 residues. The J segment lost 6 bases and the V segment lost 4 bases, leaving 12 bases of the junction unmatched. The CDR3 spells CASSGVRLAAPGELFF. DNA of the CDR3: TGTGCCAGCAGCGGAGTCCGGCTAGCGGCCCCCGGGGAGCTGTTTTTT.

The rearrangement uses TRBV5-1 and TRBJ1-2, with 7 bases that match TRBD1. V gave up 0 bases and J gave up 8 bases; unmatched junction bases: 13. The CDR3 sequence is 16 residues long. In germline, CDR1 is SGHRS, CDR2 YFSETQ. As DNA, the CDR3 is TGCGCCAGCAGCTTGGCCACGGTAACGACAGGGCGAGGCTACACCTTC. Translating gives CASSLATVTTGRGYTF.

V is TRBV9 and J is TRBJ1-2; no reliable D call. The CDR3 sequence is 14 residues long. Deletions cut 6 bases from V and 3 bases from J, with 15 bases between. Per germline, CDR1 SGDLS and CDR2 YYNGEE. CDR3 sequence reads: CASTGAYGDYGYTF. The CDR3 bases are TGTGCCAGCACGGGTGCCTACGGCGACTATGGCTACACCTTC.

This clone was seen just once. The chain has TRBV25-1 and TRBJ2-7; 8 nucleotides match TRBD1. Losses at the gene ends were 4 bases for V and 5 bases for J; bases not matched to a gene: 19. Germline values: CDR1 MGHDK, CDR2 SYGVNS. This CDR3 region has 18 residues. The CDR3 DNA follows: TGTGCCAGCAGTGCCTCATCCTGGGACCGGGACAGGAAGGACGAGCAGTACTTC. Amino acids: CASSASSWDRDRKDEQYF.

CDR3 region: CASSYGGAVYEQYF. In DNA, the CDR3 is TGTGCCAGCAGTTACGGGGGGGCCGTGTACGAGCAGTACTTC. The J gene is TRBJ2-7, the V gene TRBV6-5, with a weak D call TRBD2 (7 bases). The CDR3 spans 14 residues. CDR1 and CDR2 from the germline V gene are MNHEY and SVGAGI. Trimming stripped 2 bases from V and 4 bases from J, with 12 bases between.

CDR3 protein: CASSPPFPGNTGELFF. The CDR3 DNA is TGTGCCAGCTCACCACCATTCCCGGGGAACACCGGGGAGCTGTTTTTT. The V gene is TRBV18, the J gene TRBJ2-2; D uncertain. V dropped 0 bases and J dropped 1 base, with 9 bases sitting between them. The CDR3 totals 16 residues. Looked up from germline, CDR1 is KGHSH and CDR2 is LQKENI. The full variable domain, completed using reference TRBV18 and TRBJ2-2, is NAGVMQNPRHLVRRRGQEARLRCSPMKGHSHVYWYRQLPEEGLKFMVYLQKENIIDESGMPKERFSAEFPKEGPSILRIQQVVRGDSAAYFCASSPPFPGNTGELFFGEGSRLTVL.

The chain combines TRBV10-1 with TRBJ1-5; D remains unclear. The CDR3 loop spans 16 amino acids. Germline V gene data show CDR1 as WNHNN and CDR2 as SYGVQD (reference sequence). The ends were cut back, 7 bases at V and 0 bases at J, with 16 bases in the middle. CDR3 protein: CASTRKLPDSNQPQHF. CDR3 DNA sequence: TGCGCCAGCACACGGAAACTACCAGATAGCAATCAGCCCCAGCATTTT.

This clone came up a few times. The chain uses TRBV3-1 (or the pseudogene TRBV3-2) and TRBJ1-2, with D possibly being TRBD1 (5 bases). V was clipped by 0 bases and J by 7 bases, with 12 bases between them. The CDR3 is made up of 14 amino acids. Germline CDR1 and CDR2: LGHDT and YNNKEL (reference sequence). This CDR3 reads CASSQDPGRVGYTF. The CDR3 DNA follows: TGTGCCAGCAGCCAAGATCCAGGGAGGGTTGGCTACACCTTC.

The chain uses TRBV6-6 and TRBJ2-7; no clear D. V was pared by 5 bases and J by 4 bases, with 9 bases between. CDR1 is MNHNY and CDR2 is SVGAGI in the germline V gene (reference sequence). This CDR3 region has 12 residues. In DNA, the CDR3 is TGTGCCAGCAGTATGACAAATTACGAGCAGTACTTC. It yields the protein CASSMTNYEQYF.

The rearrangement uses TRBV4-3 and TRBJ2-1, with 9 bases aligning to TRBD2. Per germline, CDR1 LGHNA and CDR2 YSLEER. The V segment lost 1 base and the J segment 2 bases; nucleotides outside the gene matches: 6. This CDR3 is 17 amino acids long. CDR3 DNA: TGCGCCAGCAGCCAAGTCCCCTCTAGCGGGACCTACAATGAGCAGTTCTTC. Translated: CASSQVPSSGTYNEQFF.

This clone was seen once. This chain links TRBV7-8 with TRBJ1-2, with 7 positions matching TRBD1. Trimming cost V 0 bases and J 4 bases; bases outside gene matches: 8. The CDR3 is made up of 16 amino acids. CDR1 and CDR2 from the germline V gene are SGHVS and FQNEAQ. The CDR3 sequence is CASSLAGQGVTYGYTF. In nucleotides, the CDR3 is TGTGCCAGCAGCTTAGCTGGGCAGGGGGTTACCTATGGCTACACCTTC.

This chain connects TRBV7-8 to TRBJ1-5; 7 bases map to TRBD1. Germline lookup yields CDR1 SGHVS and CDR2 FQNEAQ. The CDR3 has 16 residues. The ends lost 3 bases at V and 2 bases at J; junction bases unmatched: 7. The CDR3 region has the DNA TGTGCCAGCAGCTTGATAGGGGGCTTGGGCAATCAGCCCCAGCATTTT. It codes for CASSLIGGLGNQPQHF.

The J gene is TRBJ2-7, the V gene TRBV11-2, with D possibly TRBD2 on 6 matching bases. This CDR3 spans 13 amino acids. Germline CDR1 is SGHAT and CDR2 is FQNNGV. The V and J ends lost 1 base and 4 bases respectively, with 8 bases between them. In nucleotides, the CDR3 is TGTGCCAGCAGCTTAGCGGCGGGATACGAGCAGTACTTC. This gives the protein CASSLAAGYEQYF.

This clone has a single count. The chain recombines TRBV4-2 with TRBJ1-1, with D perhaps TRBD1 (5 bases). V gave up 0 bases and J gave up 8 bases, with 16 bases separating them. The CDR3 has 15 residues. Germline CDR1 and CDR2: LGHNA and YNFKEQ. Here the CDR3 reads CASSQETREVSEAFF. CDR3 sequence (DNA): TGTGCCAGCAGCCAAGAAACCAGGGAGGTTTCCGAAGCTTTCTTT.